The 17 T cell receptor beta chains below all came from one sample that was sequenced in a study of PD-L1 blockade in urothelial cancer. The time point was: peripheral blood 6 weeks after treatment start. TCRdb's table, derived via immunoSEQ multiplex PCR, lists solely in-frame clones and lacks some. The sample shows about 39,000 clones, 75% to 90% of them seen only once. This sample comprised PBMCs, obtained around atezolizumab (anti-PD-L1) treatment. These receptors all come from a man aged 40-50 years with urothelial cancer.

The chain employs TRBV7-6 and TRBJ2-4; 7 bases are shared with TRBD1. Germline CDR1 SGHVS, CDR2 FNYEAQ. Unmatched junction bases numbered 14, after V lost 5 bases and J lost 4 bases. CDR3 length: 17 residues. The CDR3 loop is CASSAWRTGDTKNIQYF. DNA of the CDR3: TGTGCCAGCAGCGCCTGGCGGACAGGAGATACAAAAAACATTCAGTACTTC.

The chain employs TRBV6-6 and TRBJ2-7, with 12 nucleotides matching TRBD2. CDR1 and CDR2 from the germline V gene are MNHNY and SVGAGI (reference sequence). After removal of 8 bases from V and 6 bases from J, the junction contained 8 bases not matched to a gene. The CDR3 runs 14 residues. CDR3 region: CASRLAGGPFEQYF. CDR3 bases: TGTGCCAGCCGTCTAGCGGGAGGGCCCTTCGAGCAGTACTTC.

The V call is TRBV19, the J call TRBJ2-2; unclear D gene. Germline-derived CDR1 and CDR2 are LNHDA and SQIVND (reference sequence). This CDR3 comprises 15 residues. V was trimmed by 3 bases and J by 0 bases, leaving 8 bases between them. Written as DNA, the CDR3 is TGTGCCAGTAGTATTCGGTTATCGAACACCGGGGAGCTGTTTTTT. The encoded protein is CASSIRLSNTGELFF. Full variable domain (missing parts from reference TRBV19 and TRBJ2-2): DGGITQSPKYLFRKEGQNVTLSCEQNLNHDAMYWYRQDPGQGLRLIYYSQIVNDFQKGDIAEGYSVSREKKESFPLTVTSAQKNPTAFYLCASSIRLSNTGELFFGEGSRLTVL.

The rearrangement uses TRBV6-4 and TRBJ2-1; D uncertain. Deletions cut 2 bases from V and 9 bases from J, with 2 bases between. Germline CDR1 is MRHNA and CDR2 is SNTAGT. The CDR3 sequence is 10 residues long. The CDR3: CASSDREQFF. The CDR3 region has the DNA TGTGCCAGCAGTGACCGTGAGCAGTTCTTC.

This clone was seen once. The V call is TRBV5-4, the J call TRBJ2-1; TRBD2 might be the D (7 bases). V lost 0 bases, J lost 3 bases, and 19 bases lay in between. In germline, CDR1 is SGHNT, CDR2 YYREEE (reference sequence). The CDR3 runs 18 residues. The CDR3 is CASSLASGGGRGYNEQFF. CDR3 bases: TGTGCCAGCAGCTTGGCATCTGGCGGGGGCCGGGGCTACAATGAGCAGTTCTTC.

Written as DNA, the CDR3 is TGCGCCAGCAGAGCCCTCGCAGGGGTGGAGACCCAGTACTTC. It translates to CASRALAGVETQYF. This sequence joins TRBV5-1 and TRBJ2-5; a possible D gene is TRBD1 (6 bases). Trimming took 5 bases from V and 5 from J, leaving 16 bases between them. The CDR3 covers 14 residues. Germline CDR1 is SGHRS and CDR2 is YFSETQ.

This clone was picked up one time. The rearrangement joins TRBV9 to TRBJ1-2; possible D gene TRBD1, 5 bases. The CDR3 length is 14 residues. Per the germline V gene, CDR1 is SGDLS and CDR2 is YYNGEE. The ends were cut back, 0 bases at V and 8 bases at J, with 14 bases in the middle. The CDR3 protein is CASSVDPGGKGYTF. The CDR3 DNA follows: TGTGCCAGCAGCGTAGATCCGGGGGGGAAGGGCTACACCTTC.

This clone has more than one count but fewer than ten. The chain uses TRBV7-3 and TRBJ1-5; D is undetermined. Trimming shortened V by 3 bases and J by 10 bases, and 13 bases separated the two germline ends. The V gene's germline CDR1 is SGHTA and CDR2 FQGTGA. This CDR3 contains 13 residues. CDR3 amino acids: CASSFGPVGPQHF. In DNA form, the CDR3 reads TGTGCCAGCAGCTTCGGTCCTGTTGGTCCCCAGCATTTT.

V gene TRBV6-4 combines with J gene TRBJ2-3, with D possibly being TRBD1 (5 bases). Germline-derived CDR1 and CDR2 are MRHNA and SNTAGT. V lost 6 bases and J lost 0, with 10 bases in between. There are 14 residues in the CDR3. The CDR3 DNA sequence: TGTGCCAGCAGAGTCGACAGTAGCACAGATACGCAGTATTTT. It encodes CASRVDSSTDTQYF.

This chain uses TRBV19 with TRBJ2-2, with 11 bases identical to TRBD2. Germline CDR1 is LNHDA and CDR2 is SQIVND (reference sequence). This CDR3 region has 16 residues. V was pared by 7 bases and J by 4 bases, with 8 bases of the junction left unmatched. The CDR3 spells CASTTLAGAGTGELFF. DNA of the CDR3: TGTGCCAGTACAACACTAGCGGGAGCGGGCACCGGGGAGCTGTTTTTT.

The J gene is TRBJ2-1, the V gene TRBV2; 8 nucleotides align to TRBD2. With V trimmed by 7 bases and J by 4 bases, 18 bases remained unmatched. This CDR3 has 18 amino acids. CDR1 SNHLY and CDR2 FYNNEI come from the germline V gene. Written as DNA, the CDR3 is TGTGCCAGCACAAACCCGGGGTATGGGACTAGTGGGTACAATGAGCAGTTCTTC. It yields the protein CASTNPGYGTSGYNEQFF.

This clone was picked up a small number of times. CDR3 bases: TGTGCCAGCGGCAGGGCCCCCTATCAGCCCCAGCATTTT. Translation gives CASGRAPYQPQHF. The chain has TRBV7-8 and TRBJ1-5, with D perhaps TRBD1 (5 bases). V was cut by 8 bases and J by 5 bases, with 13 bases left in between. Germline lookup yields CDR1 SGHVS and CDR2 FQNEAQ. The CDR3 has 13 amino acids.

The rearrangement uses TRBV18 and TRBJ1-5; perhaps TRBD1 as D (6 bases). The V end lost 2 bases, the J end lost 0 bases, and 8 bases lay between the germline ends. CDR1 is KGHSH, CDR2 LQKENI, per germline. CDR3 length: 15 residues. The CDR3 bases are TGTGCCAGCTCACCAAGCAGGGGTAGCAATCAGCCCCAGCATTTT. Translated: CASSPSRGSNQPQHF.

The genes are TRBV4-2 and TRBJ2-7; D gene unclear. V lost 1 base to trimming and J lost 3 bases, with 7 bases between them. The germline V gene encodes CDR1 LGHNA and CDR2 YNFKEQ. This CDR3 has 13 residues. The CDR3 DNA is TGTGCCAGCAGCCAAGTCCCCGGCTACGAGCAGTACTTC. Its translation: CASSQVPGYEQYF.

The table lists this clone with a few counts. The chain combines TRBV20-1 with TRBJ2-1, with a possible D match to TRBD2 (6 bases). The CDR3 is 11 amino acids. Trimming shortened V by 3 bases and J by 12 bases, and 12 bases separated the two germline ends. Germline-derived CDR1 and CDR2 are DFQATT and SNEGSKA (reference sequence). CDR3: CSAREAGGQFF. As DNA, the CDR3 is TGCAGTGCTAGGGAGGCCGGGGGGCAGTTCTTC.

The rearrangement uses TRBV28 and TRBJ1-3; D possibly corresponds to TRBD1 (5 bases). CDR1 is MDHEN and CDR2 is SYDVKM in the germline V gene. The CDR3 sequence is 14 residues long. Between the trimmed V and J ends, which lost 7 bases and 4 bases, there was a span of 14 bases. The CDR3 here is CASTFPGPGNTIYF. In DNA, the CDR3 is TGTGCCAGCACTTTCCCAGGGCCCGGAAACACCATATATTTT.

This rearrangement joins TRBV6-5 to TRBJ2-1; possible D gene TRBD1, 5 bases. Germline V gene data show CDR1 as MNHEY and CDR2 as SVGAGI. V was trimmed by 0 bases and J by 14 bases, leaving 8 bases between them. The CDR3 has 11 amino acids. The CDR3 sequence is CASSYSGRKFF. As DNA, the CDR3 is TGTGCCAGCAGTTACTCGGGGCGGAAGTTCTTC.